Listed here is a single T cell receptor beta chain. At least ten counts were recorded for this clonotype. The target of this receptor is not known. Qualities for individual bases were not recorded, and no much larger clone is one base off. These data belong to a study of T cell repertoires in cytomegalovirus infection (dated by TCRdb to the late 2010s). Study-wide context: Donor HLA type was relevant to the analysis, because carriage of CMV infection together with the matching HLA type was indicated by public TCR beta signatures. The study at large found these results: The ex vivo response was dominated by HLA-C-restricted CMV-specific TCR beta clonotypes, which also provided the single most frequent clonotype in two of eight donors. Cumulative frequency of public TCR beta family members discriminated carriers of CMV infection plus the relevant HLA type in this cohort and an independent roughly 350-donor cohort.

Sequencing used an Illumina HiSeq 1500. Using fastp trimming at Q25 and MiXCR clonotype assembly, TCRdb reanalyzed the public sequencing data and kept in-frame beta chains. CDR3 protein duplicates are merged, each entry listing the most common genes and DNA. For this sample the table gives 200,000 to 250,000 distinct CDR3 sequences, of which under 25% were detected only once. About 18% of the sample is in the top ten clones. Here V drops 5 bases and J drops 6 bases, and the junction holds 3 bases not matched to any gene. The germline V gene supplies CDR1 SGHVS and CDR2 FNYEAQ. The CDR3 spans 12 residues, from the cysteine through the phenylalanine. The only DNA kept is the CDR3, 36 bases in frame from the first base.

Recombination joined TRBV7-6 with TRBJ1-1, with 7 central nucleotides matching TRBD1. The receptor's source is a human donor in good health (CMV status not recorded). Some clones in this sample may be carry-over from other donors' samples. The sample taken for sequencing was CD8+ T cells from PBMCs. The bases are TGTGCCAGCAGCCCAACAGGGGCTGAAGCTTTCTTT. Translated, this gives CASSPTGAEAFF.